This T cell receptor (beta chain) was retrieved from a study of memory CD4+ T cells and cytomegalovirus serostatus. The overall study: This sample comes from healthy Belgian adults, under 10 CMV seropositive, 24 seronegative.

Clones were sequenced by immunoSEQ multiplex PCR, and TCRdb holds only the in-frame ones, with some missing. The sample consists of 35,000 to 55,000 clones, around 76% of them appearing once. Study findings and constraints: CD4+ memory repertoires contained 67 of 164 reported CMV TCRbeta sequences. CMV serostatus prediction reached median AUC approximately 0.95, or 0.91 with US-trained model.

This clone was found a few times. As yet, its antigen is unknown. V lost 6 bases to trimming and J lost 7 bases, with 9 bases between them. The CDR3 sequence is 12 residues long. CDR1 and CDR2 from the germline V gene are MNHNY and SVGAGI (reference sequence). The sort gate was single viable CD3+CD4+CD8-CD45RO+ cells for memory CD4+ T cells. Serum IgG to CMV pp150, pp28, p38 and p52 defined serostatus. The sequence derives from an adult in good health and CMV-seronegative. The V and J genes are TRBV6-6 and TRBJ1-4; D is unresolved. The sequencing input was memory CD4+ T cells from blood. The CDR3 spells CASRGRAEKLFF. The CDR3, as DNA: TGTGCCAGCAGAGGAAGGGCTGAAAAACTGTTTTTT.